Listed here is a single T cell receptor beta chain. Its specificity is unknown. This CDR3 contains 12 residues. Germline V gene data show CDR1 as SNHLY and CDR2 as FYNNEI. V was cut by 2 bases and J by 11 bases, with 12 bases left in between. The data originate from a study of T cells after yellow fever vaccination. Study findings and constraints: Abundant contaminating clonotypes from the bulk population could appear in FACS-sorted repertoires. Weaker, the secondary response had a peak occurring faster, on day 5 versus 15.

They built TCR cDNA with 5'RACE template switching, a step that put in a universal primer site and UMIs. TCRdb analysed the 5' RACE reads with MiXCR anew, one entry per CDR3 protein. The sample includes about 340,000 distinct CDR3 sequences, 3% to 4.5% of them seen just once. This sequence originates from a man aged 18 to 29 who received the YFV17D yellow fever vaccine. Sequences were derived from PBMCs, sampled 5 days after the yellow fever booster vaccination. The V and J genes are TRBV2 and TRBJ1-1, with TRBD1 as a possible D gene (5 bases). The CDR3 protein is CASSEMGTTAFF. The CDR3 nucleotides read TGTGCCAGCAGTGAAATGGGGACGACGGCTTTCTTT.